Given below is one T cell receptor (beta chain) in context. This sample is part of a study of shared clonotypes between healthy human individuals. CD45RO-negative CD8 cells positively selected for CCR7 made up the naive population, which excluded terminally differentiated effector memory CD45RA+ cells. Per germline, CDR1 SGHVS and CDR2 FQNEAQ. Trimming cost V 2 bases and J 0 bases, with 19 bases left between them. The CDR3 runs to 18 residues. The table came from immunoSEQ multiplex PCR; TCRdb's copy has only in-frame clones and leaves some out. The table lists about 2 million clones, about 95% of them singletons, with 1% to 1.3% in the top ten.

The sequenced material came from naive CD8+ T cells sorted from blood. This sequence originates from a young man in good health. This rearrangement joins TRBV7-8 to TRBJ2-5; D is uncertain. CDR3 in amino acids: CASSLHQEHLVDQETQYF. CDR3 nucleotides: TGTGCCAGCAGCTTACACCAGGAGCATTTGGTAGACCAAGAGACCCAGTACTTC.